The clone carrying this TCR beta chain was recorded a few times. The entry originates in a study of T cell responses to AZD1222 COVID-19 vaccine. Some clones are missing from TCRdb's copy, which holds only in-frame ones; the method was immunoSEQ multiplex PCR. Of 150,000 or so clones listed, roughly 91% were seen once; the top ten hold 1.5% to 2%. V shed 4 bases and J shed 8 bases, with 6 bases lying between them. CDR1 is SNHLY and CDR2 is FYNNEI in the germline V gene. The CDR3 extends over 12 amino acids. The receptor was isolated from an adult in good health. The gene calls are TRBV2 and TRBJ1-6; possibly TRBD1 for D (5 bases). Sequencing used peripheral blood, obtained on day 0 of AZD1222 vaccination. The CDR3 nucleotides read TGTGCCAGCAGTGGGGGGGATTCACCCCTCCACTTT. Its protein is CASSGGDSPLHF.